Presented here are 29 T cell receptor beta chains from one specimen sequenced in a study of patients and donors after allogeneic stem cell transplantation. TCRdb reprocessed the RT-PCR reads with MiXCR, giving one entry per CDR3 protein. The sample contains about 960,000 distinct CDR3 sequences, over 15% of which appear only once. The specimen sequenced was blood, either unsorted or a sorted T cell fraction (not recorded which). These receptors all stem from a human donor who was either an allogeneic HSCT recipient or a stem cell or donor lymphocyte infusion donor (not recorded which). It is not recorded whose cells these are; they may come from a transplant donor.

In this sample, this clonotype turned up many times. The chain combines TRBV6-6 with TRBJ2-7; D may correspond to TRBD1 or TRBD2 (5 bases each). Germline CDR1 is MNHNY and CDR2 is SVGAGI (reference sequence). The CDR3 runs 12 residues. Between the trimmed V and J ends, which lost 8 bases and 1 base, there was a span of 9 bases. The CDR3 DNA is TGTGCCAGCGAGGGGTTATCCTACGAGCAGTACTTC. Amino acid sequence: CASEGLSYEQYF.

Only a few counts were recorded for this clonotype. V and J are TRBV5-5 and TRBJ2-7; the match to TRBD1 covers 11 bases. CDR3 length: 16 amino acids. V shed 3 bases, J shed 3 bases, and the junction held 8 bases outside the gene matches. Germline V gene data show CDR1 as SGHKS and CDR2 as YYEKEE (reference sequence). The CDR3: CASSSAGQGGNYEQYF. Written as DNA, the CDR3 is TGTGCCAGCAGCTCTGCGGGACAGGGGGGGAACTACGAGCAGTACTTC.

The J gene is TRBJ2-3, the V gene TRBV29-1, with D hard to call. V was pared by 3 bases and J by 1 base, with 11 bases between. The CDR3 is 14 amino acids. From germline, CDR1 is SQVTM and CDR2 ANQGSEA. CDR3 coding DNA: TGCAGCGTTGATGTGGAAGGACGCACAGATACGCAGTATTTT. Its protein is CSVDVEGRTDTQYF.

This clonotype was observed at least ten times. This chain connects TRBV7-9 to TRBJ2-1; D is uncertain. V lost 2 bases and J 6 bases, leaving 11 bases between the germline ends. The germline V gene encodes CDR1 SEHNR and CDR2 FQNEAQ (reference sequence). This CDR3 contains 14 residues. This CDR3 is CASSLNPWPNEQFF. CDR3 DNA: TGTGCCAGCAGCTTAAATCCTTGGCCCAATGAGCAGTTCTTC.

The rearrangement uses TRBV3-1 and TRBJ2-7, with TRBD1 matching 9 bases. V lost 5 bases, J lost 0 bases, and 5 bases stayed unmatched. The CDR3 loop spans 15 amino acids. Germline CDR1 and CDR2: LGHDT and YNNKEL (reference sequence). The CDR3 sequence is CASSGTGSSSYEQYF. For the CDR3, the DNA is TGTGCCAGCAGCGGGACAGGGAGTAGCTCCTACGAGCAGTACTTC.

The chain recombines TRBV6-5 with TRBJ2-5; the match to TRBD2 covers 9 bases. CDR3 length: 16 amino acids. J gave up 2 bases and V 2 bases, and 6 bases lay outside the gene matches. Looked up from germline, CDR1 is MNHEY and CDR2 is SVGAGI. The CDR3 nucleotides are TGTGCCAGCAGTTACGGGGGTAGCGGGGGACAAGAGACCCAGTACTTC. Translated, it gives CASSYGGSGGQETQYF.

This clonotype was seen only a few times. CDR3 DNA: TGTGCCACCAGCAGAGATCAAGGGTACAATGAGCAGTTCTTC. Translating gives CATSRDQGYNEQFF. The V call is TRBV15, the J call TRBJ2-1, with D unclear. V gave up 0 bases and J gave up 4 bases, with 7 bases separating them. Germline CDR1 LNHNV, CDR2 YYDKDF (reference sequence). The CDR3 runs to 14 residues. Drawing the rest from reference TRBV15 and TRBJ2-1, the complete variable domain is DAMVIQNPRYQVTQFGKPVTLSCSQTLNHNVMYWYQQKSSQAPKLLFHYYDKDFNNEADTPDNFQSRRPNTSFCFLDIRSPGLGDTAMYLCATSRDQGYNEQFFGPGTRLTVL.

This clonotype was seen only a few times. The rearrangement uses TRBV27 and TRBJ2-7; 9 bases are a match to TRBD1. V lost 11 bases to trimming and J lost 5 bases; unmatched junction nucleotides: 7. Germline loops: CDR1 MNHEY, CDR2 SMNVEV (reference sequence). CDR3 size: 12 residues. This CDR3 reads CASRTGANEQYF. CDR3 nucleotides: TGTGCCTCCCGGACAGGGGCAAACGAGCAGTACTTC.

The chain links TRBV10-3 to TRBJ1-1; 9 bases line up with TRBD1. This CDR3 spans 15 amino acids. Germline V gene sequence: CDR1 ENHRY, CDR2 SYGVKD. J gave up 1 base and V 6 bases, and 6 bases lay outside the gene matches. CDR3 loop: CAIRRDREQNTEAFF. The DNA for the CDR3 is TGTGCCATCAGGAGGGACAGGGAACAGAACACTGAAGCTTTCTTT.

This chain uses TRBV3-1 with TRBJ2-1, with no clear D. The CDR3 has 12 amino acids. The ends were cut back, 0 bases at V and 12 bases at J, with 9 bases in the middle. Germline CDR1 is LGHDT and CDR2 is YNNKEL (reference sequence). Written as DNA, the CDR3 is TGTGCCAGCAGCCAAGACTACGAAGGGCAGTTCTTC. Its protein product is CASSQDYEGQFF.

A few counts support this clonotype. The gene calls are TRBV12-3 or TRBV12-4 and TRBJ2-7; 7 bases agree with TRBD1. The CDR3 is 15 residues long. V was pared by 6 bases and J by 2 bases, with 10 bases of the junction left unmatched. The CDR3 sequence is CASRTGIGATYEQYF. CDR3 nucleotide sequence: TGTGCCAGCAGGACAGGGATAGGGGCCACCTACGAGCAGTACTTC.

The rearrangement links TRBV6-1 to TRBJ2-6; 7 bases line up with TRBD1. The germline CDR1 and CDR2 sequences are MNHNS and SASEGT. Unmatched junction bases numbered 9, after V lost 7 bases and J lost 0 bases. The CDR3 runs to 17 residues. The CDR3 coding sequence is TGTGCCAGCACTATTGGGGACAGCAGCTCTGGGGCCAACGTCCTGACTTTC. Translating it yields CASTIGDSSSGANVLTF.

This rearrangement joins TRBV21-1 to TRBJ2-1; the tabulated D call, TRBD1, remains unverified against the DNA. TRBV21-1 is a listed pseudogene. The CDR3 consists of 15 residues. In nucleotides, the CDR3 is TGTGCCAGCAGCATCCGACAGGACGCCTACAATGAGCAGTTCTTC. Encoded protein: CASSIRQDAYNEQFF.

This chain links TRBV30 with TRBJ1-1; D is possibly TRBD1 (5 bases). CDR1 and CDR2 from the germline V gene are GTSNPN and SVGIG (reference sequence). The CDR3 has 13 residues. The V end lost 3 bases, the J end lost 1 base, and 9 bases lay between the germline ends. DNA of the CDR3: TGTGCCTGGAGGGCAGGGAAGAACACTGAAGCTTTCTTT. It translates to CAWRAGKNTEAFF.

CDR3 sequence (DNA): TGCAGTGCCCCCCGGGGGCGGAGGTCCTCAGATACGCAGTATTTT. Translated: CSAPRGRRSSDTQYF. The J gene is TRBJ2-3, the V gene TRBV20-1; D may be TRBD1 or TRBD2 (6 bases each). Trimming removed 6 bases from V and 4 bases from J, with 20 bases in between. Germline assignment: CDR1 DFQATT and CDR2 SNEGSKA (reference sequence). The CDR3 covers 15 residues.

This clonotype occurred many times. This chain joins TRBV24-1 and TRBJ2-7; TRBD1 is a possible D gene (5 bases). The germline V gene encodes CDR1 KGHDR and CDR2 SFDVKD. The CDR3 runs to 15 residues. The V gene lost 3 bases and the J gene lost 4 bases, with 15 bases spanning the gap. In nucleotides, the CDR3 is TGTGCCACCAGTGATCCCCGGCAGGGTGGGTACGAGCAGTACTTC. Translation: CATSDPRQGGYEQYF.

The V and J genes are TRBV10-3 and TRBJ2-7; D not certain. The CDR3 is 14 amino acids. Germline V CDR1 and CDR2: ENHRY, SYGVKD. V lost 0 bases to trimming and J lost 5 bases, with 11 bases between them. CDR3 amino acids: CAISESPHSNEQYF. The CDR3 bases are TGTGCCATCAGTGAGTCCCCGCATTCGAACGAGCAGTACTTC.

The table lists this clonotype with many counts. The chain recombines TRBV5-6 with TRBJ1-1; tentatively, D is TRBD1 (6 bases). The CDR3 extends over 13 amino acids. Trimming shortened V by 1 base and J by 3 bases, and 7 bases separated the two germline ends. From germline, CDR1 is SGHDT and CDR2 YYEEEE. For the CDR3, the DNA is TGTGCCAGCAGCTTGCAGGGGCACACTGAAGCTTTCTTT. Translation gives CASSLQGHTEAFF.

V usage is TRBV20-1 and J usage is TRBJ2-7; D remains unclear. CDR1 and CDR2 (germline): DFQATT, SNEGSKA (reference sequence). CDR3 length: 12 amino acids. V was clipped by 3 bases and J by 3 bases, with 9 bases between them. The CDR3 spells CSARLGFYEQYF. DNA of the CDR3: TGCAGTGCTAGGTTGGGGTTCTACGAGCAGTACTTC.

Only a few counts were recorded for this clonotype. The chain joins TRBV4-3 to TRBJ2-2; maybe TRBD1 (6 bases). The CDR3 consists of 17 residues. Trimming stripped 0 bases from V and 7 bases from J, with 18 bases between. Germline V gives CDR1 LGHNA, CDR2 YSLEER. CDR3 bases: TGCGCCAGCAGCCAAGATCGGAGAACAGGGTATGACGGGGAGCTGTTTTTT. This codes for CASSQDRRTGYDGELFF.

This chain joins TRBV7-9 and TRBJ1-1, with D perhaps matching TRBD1 (5 bases). V lost 3 bases and J lost 0, with 17 bases in between. The CDR3 runs 17 residues. Germline-derived CDR1 and CDR2 are SEHNR and FQNEAQ (reference sequence). CDR3 sequence (DNA): TGTGCCAGCAGCTTCCCGCCCCGCGGGGGATTGAACACTGAAGCTTTCTTT. It codes for CASSFPPRGGLNTEAFF.

This clonotype came up a few times. The V call is TRBV5-5, the J call TRBJ1-2; D unresolved. Germline V gene sequence: CDR1 SGHKS, CDR2 YYEKEE (reference sequence). This CDR3 region has 16 residues. V was clipped by 0 bases and J by 4 bases, with 16 bases between them. CDR3 amino acids: CASSLGMEVNFYGYTF. The CDR3 DNA is TGTGCCAGCAGCTTGGGGATGGAAGTTAATTTCTATGGCTACACCTTC.

The V and J genes are TRBV20-1 and TRBJ2-1; D is tentatively TRBD1 or TRBD2 (5 bases each). The V end was cut by 0 bases, the J end by 0 bases, with 12 bases between. The germline V gene has CDR1 DFQATT and CDR2 SNEGSKA (reference sequence). CDR3 length: 16 amino acids. CDR3 residues: CSARDAGGHSYNEQFF. The CDR3 nucleotides are TGCAGTGCTAGAGATGCGGGCGGACACTCCTACAATGAGCAGTTCTTC.

In its sample, this clonotype was seen a few times. This rearrangement joins TRBV27 to TRBJ2-1; D may be TRBD1 or TRBD2 (6 bases each). The CDR3 totals 16 residues. V lost 3 bases and J lost 6, with 18 bases in between. Germline lookup yields CDR1 MNHEY and CDR2 SMNVEV (reference sequence). The chain's CDR3 is CASSFNWGAGGNEQFF. The CDR3 DNA reads TGTGCCAGCAGTTTCAATTGGGGGGCGGGTGGCAATGAGCAGTTCTTC.

The chain links TRBV29-1 to TRBJ2-2; D may be TRBD1 (6 bases). The CDR3 loop spans 13 amino acids. Germline-derived CDR1 and CDR2 are SQVTM and ANQGSEA. V was pared by 4 bases and J by 3 bases, with 9 bases between. The CDR3 DNA follows: TGCAGCGTTGGACAGGTCCACACCGGGGAGCTGTTTTTT. Translated, it gives CSVGQVHTGELFF.

The chain carries TRBV27 and TRBJ2-7; TRBD1 aligns across 10 bases. Germline values: CDR1 MNHEY, CDR2 SMNVEV (reference sequence). After removal of 3 bases from V and 2 bases from J, the junction contained 7 bases not matched to a gene. This CDR3 contains 16 residues. CDR3 in DNA: TGTGCCAGCAGTTTCTCCGGGACAGGGGTGGCCTACGAGCAGTACTTC. It translates to CASSFSGTGVAYEQYF.

This clonotype has just a few counts. CDR3 sequence: CSATPRGLAGNTIYF. The CDR3 DNA reads TGCAGTGCAACCCCCCGGGGTTTGGCTGGAAACACCATATATTTT. The chain employs TRBV20-1 and TRBJ1-3; D uncertain. Trimming removed 6 bases at V and 2 bases at J, with 17 bases between. CDR3 length: 15 amino acids. Looked up from germline, CDR1 is DFQATT and CDR2 is SNEGSKA (reference sequence).

This clonotype came up a few times. This chain connects TRBV5-1 to TRBJ2-7; 8 positions agree with TRBD1. The V segment lost 5 bases and the J segment 6 bases; nucleotides outside the gene matches: 10. Germline values: CDR1 SGHRS, CDR2 YFSETQ. CDR3 length equals 14 residues. The CDR3 protein is CASSMDREGAEQYF. DNA for the CDR3: TGCGCCAGCAGTATGGACAGGGAAGGTGCCGAGCAGTACTTC.

This clonotype was seen more than once but under ten times. The V and J genes are TRBV9 and TRBJ1-4; D possibly corresponds to TRBD1 (5 bases). Per the germline V gene, CDR1 is SGDLS and CDR2 is YYNGEE. The CDR3 sequence is 14 residues long. The ends were cut back, 0 bases at V and 2 bases at J, with 5 bases in the middle. The CDR3 spells CASSVAGTNEKLFF. The CDR3 DNA sequence: TGTGCCAGCAGCGTAGCAGGGACTAATGAAAAACTGTTTTTT.